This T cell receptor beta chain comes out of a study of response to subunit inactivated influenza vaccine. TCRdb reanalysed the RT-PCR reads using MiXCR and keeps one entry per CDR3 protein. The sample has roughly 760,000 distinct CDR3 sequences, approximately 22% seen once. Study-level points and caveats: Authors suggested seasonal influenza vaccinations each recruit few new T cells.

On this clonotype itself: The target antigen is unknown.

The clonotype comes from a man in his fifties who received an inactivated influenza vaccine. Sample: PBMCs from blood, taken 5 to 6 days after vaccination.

DNA for the CDR3: TGTGCCAGCAGCTTGGTACCAAATCAGCCCCAGCATTTT. Amino acid sequence: CASSLVPNQPQHF. This chain joins TRBV5-5 and TRBJ1-5; D uncertain. Between the trimmed V and J ends, which lost 0 bases and 4 bases, there was a span of 5 bases. CDR3 length: 13 residues. The germline CDR1 and CDR2 sequences are SGHKS and YYEKEE (reference sequence).